The rows below give T cell receptor beta chains drawn from one sample of a study of cytomegalovirus exposure and HLA in healthy donors. Here immunoSEQ multiplex PCR was the method, and the copy in TCRdb shows in-frame clones only, minus some. The data contain around 55,000 clones, approximately 80% of them singletons. The specimen was PBMCs. These TCRs come from a female donor in good health and CMV-seronegative. The CDR3 runs from the conserved cysteine through the conserved F or W. Fields, in order: J gene, clone size, D gene, V gene, CDR3 protein, CDR3 DNA. A D gene is named only where the DNA matches it firmly. Size is stated for part of the rows, as once, few or many counts, or as a class when the clone is expanded.

j_gene: TRBJ2-3
abundance: -
d_gene: TRBD2
v_gene: TRBV13
CDR3aa: CASSLTSGGRTDTQYF
CDR3nt: TGTGCCAGCAGCCTTACTAGCGGGGGGCGCACAGATACGCAGTATTTT

j_gene: TRBJ1-2
abundance: -
d_gene: -
v_gene: TRBV30
CDR3aa: CAWSVFSPGYTF
CDR3nt: TGTGCCTGGAGTGTGTTCAGTCCCGGCTACACCTTC

j_gene: TRBJ1-3
abundance: -
d_gene: -
v_gene: TRBV5-6
CDR3aa: CASRPQGAGNTIYF
CDR3nt: TGTGCCAGCAGGCCTCAGGGTGCTGGAAACACCATATATTTT

j_gene: TRBJ1-1
abundance: -
d_gene: -
v_gene: TRBV5-1
CDR3aa: CASSLPGGNTEAFF
CDR3nt: TGCGCCAGCAGCTTGCCGGGAGGGAACACTGAAGCTTTCTTT

j_gene: TRBJ2-5
abundance: -
d_gene: -
v_gene: TRBV18
CDR3aa: CASSATLKETQYF
CDR3nt: TGTGCCAGCTCAGCGACTTTAAAAGAGACCCAGTACTTC

j_gene: TRBJ2-5
abundance: -
d_gene: -
v_gene: TRBV28
CDR3aa: CASSFPGILKETQYF
CDR3nt: TGTGCCAGCAGTTTTCCGGGGATACTCAAAGAGACCCAGTACTTC

j_gene: TRBJ2-5
abundance: -
d_gene: -
v_gene: TRBV10-3
CDR3aa: CAIKGGAGETQYF
CDR3nt: TGTGCCATCAAGGGGGGGGCTGGGGAGACCCAGTACTTC

j_gene: TRBJ1-1
abundance: few
d_gene: TRBD1
v_gene: TRBV5-6
CDR3aa: CASSSNRGLANTEAFF
CDR3nt: TGTGCCAGCAGCTCGAACAGGGGGCTAGCGAACACTGAAGCTTTCTTT

j_gene: TRBJ1-1
abundance: -
d_gene: -
v_gene: TRBV11-2
CDR3aa: CASTPGVSTEAFF
CDR3nt: TGTGCCAGCACCCCGGGGGTGAGCACTGAAGCTTTCTTT

j_gene: TRBJ2-7
abundance: -
d_gene: TRBD2
v_gene: TRBV5-4
CDR3aa: CASSLAGTNFYEQYF
CDR3nt: TGTGCCAGCAGCTTGGCAGGGACTAATTTCTACGAGCAGTACTTC

j_gene: TRBJ1-2
abundance: once
d_gene: TRBD1
v_gene: TRBV5-6
CDR3aa: CASSSQDRDYGYTF
CDR3nt: TGTGCCAGCAGCTCCCAGGACAGGGACTATGGCTACACCTTC

j_gene: TRBJ1-4
abundance: -
d_gene: TRBD1
v_gene: TRBV6-6
CDR3aa: CASSLRDRREKLFF
CDR3nt: TGTGCCAGCAGTCTCCGGGACAGACGTGAAAAACTGTTTTTT

j_gene: TRBJ2-7
abundance: -
d_gene: TRBD2
v_gene: TRBV7-3
CDR3aa: CASGSTSGRSYEQYF
CDR3nt: TGTGCCAGCGGCTCGACTAGCGGGAGGTCCTACGAGCAGTACTTC

j_gene: TRBJ2-7
abundance: -
d_gene: TRBD1
v_gene: TRBV29-1
CDR3aa: CSVLTGGPSPYEQYF
CDR3nt: TGCAGCGTTCTGACAGGGGGCCCGTCACCCTACGAGCAGTACTTC

j_gene: TRBJ2-1
abundance: -
d_gene: TRBD2
v_gene: TRBV5-1
CDR3aa: CASSLASGGYNEQFF
CDR3nt: TGCGCCAGCAGCTTGGCTAGCGGAGGTTACAATGAGCAGTTCTTC

j_gene: TRBJ2-5
abundance: once
d_gene: TRBD1
v_gene: TRBV27
CDR3aa: CASHDRGPGKPQETQYF
CDR3nt: TGTGCCAGCCACGACAGGGGGCCCGGAAAGCCACAAGAGACCCAGTACTTC

j_gene: TRBJ1-1
abundance: -
d_gene: -
v_gene: TRBV28
CDR3aa: CASSRQALGAFF
CDR3nt: TGTGCCAGCAGTAGACAGGCCCTGGGGGCTTTCTTT

j_gene: TRBJ2-6
abundance: -
d_gene: -
v_gene: TRBV15
CDR3aa: CATSADSGANVLTF
CDR3nt: TGTGCCACCAGCGCAGACTCTGGGGCCAACGTCCTGACTTTC

j_gene: TRBJ2-7
abundance: -
d_gene: -
v_gene: TRBV19
CDR3aa: CASSTSASSYEQYF
CDR3nt: TGTGCCAGTAGTACCTCCGCCAGTTCCTACGAGCAGTACTTC

j_gene: TRBJ2-7
abundance: -
d_gene: TRBD1
v_gene: TRBV6-5
CDR3aa: CASSPRDRGNEQYF
CDR3nt: TGTGCCAGCAGCCCCCGGGACAGGGGGAACGAGCAGTACTTC

j_gene: TRBJ1-1
abundance: -
d_gene: -
v_gene: TRBV5-1
CDR3aa: CASSLPTIPPEAFF
CDR3nt: TGCGCCAGCAGCTTGCCCACTATTCCACCTGAAGCTTTCTTT

j_gene: TRBJ1-1
abundance: -
d_gene: -
v_gene: TRBV30
CDR3aa: CAWRASGRTEAFF
CDR3nt: TGTGCCTGGAGGGCATCGGGTCGGACTGAAGCTTTCTTT

j_gene: TRBJ2-1
abundance: few
d_gene: -
v_gene: TRBV9
CDR3aa: CASSVSLSYNEQFF
CDR3nt: TGTGCCAGCAGCGTATCACTATCCTACAATGAGCAGTTCTTC

j_gene: TRBJ2-7
abundance: -
d_gene: -
v_gene: TRBV7-2
CDR3aa: CASSLDSGAGSSYEQYF
CDR3nt: TGTGCCAGCAGCTTAGATTCTGGGGCGGGAAGCTCCTACGAGCAGTACTTC

j_gene: TRBJ1-5
abundance: -
d_gene: -
v_gene: TRBV2
CDR3aa: CASIRESNQPQHF
CDR3nt: TGTGCCAGCATCCGGGAGAGCAATCAGCCCCAGCATTTT

j_gene: TRBJ1-6
abundance: -
d_gene: -
v_gene: TRBV14
CDR3aa: CASSRTVSGWGSPLHF
CDR3nt: TGTGCCAGCAGCCGCACGGTTTCAGGGTGGGGTTCACCCCTCCACTTT

j_gene: TRBJ2-7
abundance: -
d_gene: -
v_gene: TRBV5-1
CDR3aa: CASSLSDNSYEQYF
CDR3nt: TGCGCCAGCAGCTTGAGTGACAACTCCTACGAGCAGTACTTC